This entry features one T cell receptor beta chain sequence. No antigen is known for it. The sample is drawn from a study of T-cell memory formation after mild COVID-19. Whole-study context: Clustering of TCRs was largely donor specific. Study-level results: In pre-infection memory, a portion of responding clones appeared, which suggested that cross-reactive memory joined.

Constant-segment primers were used for 5'RACE, and the resulting TCR alpha and TCR beta cDNA libraries carried sample barcodes and UMIs. TCRdb passed the 5' RACE reads through MiXCR, listing each CDR3 protein once. This sample carries around 300,000 distinct CDR3 sequences, roughly 18% of them seen once, and the ten largest clones take 23%. The CDR3 consists of 15 residues. Germline CDR1 is LGHNA and CDR2 is YSLEER. V lost 4 bases, J lost 0 bases, and 10 bases lay in between. The sequenced sample consisted of PBMCs or a T cell subset sorted from them (not recorded which). This receptor was identified in a young man who had mild COVID-19 (a few samples of this study predate the infection). Cell type and time point are not known. This sequence joins TRBV4-3 and TRBJ1-3; no reliable D call. CDR3 coding DNA: TGCGCCAGCAGCCTTGGGGAGAGCTCTGGAAACACCATATATTTT. Translated, it gives CASSLGESSGNTIYF.